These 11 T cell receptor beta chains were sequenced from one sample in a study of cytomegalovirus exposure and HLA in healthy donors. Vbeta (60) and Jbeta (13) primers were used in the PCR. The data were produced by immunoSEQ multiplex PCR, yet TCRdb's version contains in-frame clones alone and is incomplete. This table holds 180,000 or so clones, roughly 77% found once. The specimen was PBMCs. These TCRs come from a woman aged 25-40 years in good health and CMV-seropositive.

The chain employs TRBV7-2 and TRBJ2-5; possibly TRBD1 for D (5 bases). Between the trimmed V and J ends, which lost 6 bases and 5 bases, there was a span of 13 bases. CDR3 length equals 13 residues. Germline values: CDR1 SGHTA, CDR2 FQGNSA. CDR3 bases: TGTGCCAGCAGTTTTCAGGGTACGGAGACCCAGTACTTC. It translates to CASSFQGTETQYF. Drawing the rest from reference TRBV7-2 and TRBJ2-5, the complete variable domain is GAGVSQSPSNKVTEKGKDVELRCDPISGHTALYWYRQSLGQGLEFLIYFQGNSAPDKSGLPSDRFSAERTGGSVSTLTIQRTQQEDSAVYLCASSFQGTETQYFGPGTRLLVL.

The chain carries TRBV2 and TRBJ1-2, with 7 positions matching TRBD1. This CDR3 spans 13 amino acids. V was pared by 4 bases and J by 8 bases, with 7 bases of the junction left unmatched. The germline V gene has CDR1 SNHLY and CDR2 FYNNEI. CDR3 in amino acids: CASSARGLGGYTF. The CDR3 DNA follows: TGTGCCAGCAGTGCAAGGGGGCTTGGAGGCTACACCTTC.

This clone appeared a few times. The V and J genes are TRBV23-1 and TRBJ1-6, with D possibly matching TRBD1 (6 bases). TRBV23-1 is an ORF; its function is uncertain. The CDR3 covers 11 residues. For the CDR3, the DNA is TGCCCTTCAGGGGCTAATTCACCCCTCCACTTT. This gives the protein CPSGANSPLHF.

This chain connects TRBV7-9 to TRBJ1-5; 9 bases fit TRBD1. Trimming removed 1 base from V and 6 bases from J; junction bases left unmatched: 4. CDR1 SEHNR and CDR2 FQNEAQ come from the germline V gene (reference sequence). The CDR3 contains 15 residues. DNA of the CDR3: TGTGCCAGCAGCTTAGGGGACAGGGAAATTCAGCCCCAGCATTTT. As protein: CASSLGDREIQPQHF.

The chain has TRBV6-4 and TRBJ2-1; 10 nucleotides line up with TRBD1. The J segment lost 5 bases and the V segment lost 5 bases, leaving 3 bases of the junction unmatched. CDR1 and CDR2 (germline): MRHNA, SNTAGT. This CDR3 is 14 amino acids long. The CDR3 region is CASSRTGGDNEQFF. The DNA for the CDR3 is TGTGCCAGCAGTCGGACAGGGGGAGACAATGAGCAGTTCTTC.

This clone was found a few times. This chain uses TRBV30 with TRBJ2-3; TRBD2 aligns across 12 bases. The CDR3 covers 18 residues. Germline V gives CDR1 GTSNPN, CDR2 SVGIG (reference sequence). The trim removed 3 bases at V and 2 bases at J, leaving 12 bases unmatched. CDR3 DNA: TGTGCCTGGAGGCGTATCGGTAGACTAGCGGGGGTCACAGATACGCAGTATTTT. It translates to CAWRRIGRLAGVTDTQYF.

The CDR3, as DNA: TGCGCCAGCAGCTTGCTACAGGGGCCTCAAGAGACCCAGTACTTC. This gives the protein CASSLLQGPQETQYF. The gene calls are TRBV5-1 and TRBJ2-5; 7 bases are shared with TRBD1. CDR3 size: 15 residues. Germline values: CDR1 SGHRS, CDR2 YFSETQ. Trimming removed 1 base from V and 2 bases from J; junction bases left unmatched: 5.

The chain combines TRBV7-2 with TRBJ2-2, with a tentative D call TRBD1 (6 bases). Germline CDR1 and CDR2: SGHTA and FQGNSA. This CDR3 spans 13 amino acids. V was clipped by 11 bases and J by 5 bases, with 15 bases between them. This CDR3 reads CARRTVATGELFF. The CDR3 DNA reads TGTGCCCGAAGGACAGTGGCTACCGGGGAGCTGTTTTTT. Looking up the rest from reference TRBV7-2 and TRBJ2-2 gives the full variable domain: GAGVSQSPSNKVTEKGKDVELRCDPISGHTALYWYRQSLGQGLEFLIYFQGNSAPDKSGLPSDRFSAERTGGSVSTLTIQRTQQEDSAVYLCARRTVATGELFFGEGSRLTVL.

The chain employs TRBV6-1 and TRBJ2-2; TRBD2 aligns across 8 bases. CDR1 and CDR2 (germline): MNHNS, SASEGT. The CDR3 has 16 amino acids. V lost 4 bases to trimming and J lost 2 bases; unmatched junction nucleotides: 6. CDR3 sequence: CASSAGGTDNTGELFF. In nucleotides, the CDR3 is TGTGCCAGCAGTGCGGGGGGGACGGATAACACCGGGGAGCTGTTTTTT.

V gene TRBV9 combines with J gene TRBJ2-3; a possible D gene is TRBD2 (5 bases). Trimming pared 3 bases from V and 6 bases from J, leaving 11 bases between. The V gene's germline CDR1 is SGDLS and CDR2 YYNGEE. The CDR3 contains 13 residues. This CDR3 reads CASSGERWDTQYF. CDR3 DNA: TGTGCCAGCAGCGGGGAGAGGTGGGATACGCAGTATTTT.

The DNA of the CDR3 is TGTGCCAGCAGTTTAGCCACAGGGGGAATAAGTGGAAACACCATATATTTT. It encodes CASSLATGGISGNTIYF. The V gene is TRBV28, the J gene TRBJ1-3, with TRBD1 matching 8 bases. The CDR3 is 17 amino acids. V trimming: 2 bases; J trimming: 3 bases; junction bases outside the gene matches: 9. Germline CDR1 is MDHEN and CDR2 is SYDVKM.